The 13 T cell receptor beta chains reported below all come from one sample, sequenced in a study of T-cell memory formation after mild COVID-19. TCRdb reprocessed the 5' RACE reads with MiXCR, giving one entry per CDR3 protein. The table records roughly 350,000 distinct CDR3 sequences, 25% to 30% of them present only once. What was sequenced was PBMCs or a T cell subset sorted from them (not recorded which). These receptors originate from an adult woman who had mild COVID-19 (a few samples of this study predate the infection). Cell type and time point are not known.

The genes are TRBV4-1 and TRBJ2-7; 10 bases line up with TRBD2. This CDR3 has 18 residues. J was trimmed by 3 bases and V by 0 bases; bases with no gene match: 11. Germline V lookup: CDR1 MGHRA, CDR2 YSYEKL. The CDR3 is CASSQDRVGVAGGYEQYF. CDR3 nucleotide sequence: TGCGCCAGCAGCCAAGATCGGGTTGGAGTAGCGGGGGGCTACGAGCAGTACTTC.

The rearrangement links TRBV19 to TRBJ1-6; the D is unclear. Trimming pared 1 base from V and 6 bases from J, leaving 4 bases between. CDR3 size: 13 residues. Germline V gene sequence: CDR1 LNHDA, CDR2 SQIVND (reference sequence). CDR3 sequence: CASSIGGNSPLHF. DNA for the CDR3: TGTGCCAGTAGTATAGGGGGTAATTCACCCCTCCACTTT.

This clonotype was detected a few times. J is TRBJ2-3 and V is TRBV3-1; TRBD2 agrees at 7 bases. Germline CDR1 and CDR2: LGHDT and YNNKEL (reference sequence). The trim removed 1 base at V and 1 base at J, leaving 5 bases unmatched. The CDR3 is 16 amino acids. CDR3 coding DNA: TGTGCCAGCAGCCAAGTAGCGGGTTCCCGCACAGATACGCAGTATTTT. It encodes CASSQVAGSRTDTQYF.

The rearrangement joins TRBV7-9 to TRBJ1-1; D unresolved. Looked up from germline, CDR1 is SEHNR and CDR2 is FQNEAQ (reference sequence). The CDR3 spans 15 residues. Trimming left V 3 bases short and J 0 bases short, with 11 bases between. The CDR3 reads CASSFRGTLNTEAFF. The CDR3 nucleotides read TGTGCCAGCAGCTTCCGCGGCACCTTGAACACTGAAGCTTTCTTT.

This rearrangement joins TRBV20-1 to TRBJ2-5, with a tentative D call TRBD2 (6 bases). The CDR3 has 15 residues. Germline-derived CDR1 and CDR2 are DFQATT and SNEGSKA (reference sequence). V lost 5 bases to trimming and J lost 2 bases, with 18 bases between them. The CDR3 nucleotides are TGCAGTGCTTCCTCGGGGTGGGGGGAACAAGAGACCCAGTACTTC. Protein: CSASSGWGEQETQYF.

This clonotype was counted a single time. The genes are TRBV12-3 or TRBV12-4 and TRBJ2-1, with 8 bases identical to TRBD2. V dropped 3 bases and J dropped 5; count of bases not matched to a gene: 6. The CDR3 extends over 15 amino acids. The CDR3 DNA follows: TGTGCCAGCAGTTTCGGAAGCGGGAGTGACAATGAGCAGTTCTTC. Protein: CASSFGSGSDNEQFF.

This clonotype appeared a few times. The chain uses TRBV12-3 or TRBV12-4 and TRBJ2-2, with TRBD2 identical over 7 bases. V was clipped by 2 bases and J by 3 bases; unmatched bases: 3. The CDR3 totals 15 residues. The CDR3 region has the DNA TGTGCCAGCAGTTTAATCCTAGCGGACACCGGGGAGCTGTTTTTT. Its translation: CASSLILADTGELFF.

CDR3 sequence (DNA): TGTGCCAGTAGTATCGGACGCACCACTGAAGCTTTCTTT. It codes for CASSIGRTTEAFF. The chain has TRBV19 and TRBJ1-1; no definite D call. Germline CDR1 and CDR2: LNHDA and SQIVND (reference sequence). This CDR3 is built from 13 residues. Trimming pared 3 bases from V and 4 bases from J, leaving 9 bases between.

CDR3 bases: TGTGCCAGCAGTATTCCCGGTCGCATTGGCTACACCTTC. Protein product: CASSIPGRIGYTF. The chain carries TRBV5-4 and TRBJ1-2; D remains unclear. The CDR3 consists of 13 residues. The germline V gene has CDR1 SGHNT and CDR2 YYREEE (reference sequence). Trimming left V 5 bases short and J 7 bases short, with 15 bases between.

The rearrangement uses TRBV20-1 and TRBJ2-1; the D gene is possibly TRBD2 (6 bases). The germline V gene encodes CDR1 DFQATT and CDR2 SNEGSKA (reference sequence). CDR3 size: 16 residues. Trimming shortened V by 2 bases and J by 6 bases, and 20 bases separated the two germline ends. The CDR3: CSARPEPAGLSNEQFF. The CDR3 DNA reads TGCAGTGCTAGACCGGAACCCGCGGGGTTGAGCAATGAGCAGTTCTTC.

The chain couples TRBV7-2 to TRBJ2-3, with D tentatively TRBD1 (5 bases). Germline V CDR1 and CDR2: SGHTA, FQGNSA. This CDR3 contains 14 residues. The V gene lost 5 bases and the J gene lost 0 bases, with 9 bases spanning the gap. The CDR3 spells CASSQGYSTDTQYF. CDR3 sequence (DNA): TGTGCCAGCAGCCAGGGCTACAGCACAGATACGCAGTATTTT.

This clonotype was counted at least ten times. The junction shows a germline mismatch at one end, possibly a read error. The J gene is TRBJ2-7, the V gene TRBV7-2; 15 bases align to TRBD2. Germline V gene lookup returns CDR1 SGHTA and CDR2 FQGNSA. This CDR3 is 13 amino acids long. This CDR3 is CASSAGLAGGPSF. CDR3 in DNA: TGTGCCAGCAGCGCCGGACTAGCGGGAGGGCCGTCGTTC.

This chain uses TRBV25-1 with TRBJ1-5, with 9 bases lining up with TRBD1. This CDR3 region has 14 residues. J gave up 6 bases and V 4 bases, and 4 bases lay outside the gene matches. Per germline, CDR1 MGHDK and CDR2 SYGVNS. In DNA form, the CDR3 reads TGTGCCAGCAGTGCGACAGGGGGGCGTCAGCCCCAGCATTTT. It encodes CASSATGGRQPQHF.